This T cell receptor beta chain emerged from a study of OX40 agonist ivuxolimab in advanced cancers. Overall study results and limits: What antigens the expanded peripheral T cells recognized was never established. Clonal expansion was seen in CD4+ and CD8+ blood T cells by week 6 at 0.1 to 3.0 mg/kg.

Baseline was the first blood sampling point, followed by cycle 4 day 1 and cycle 7 day 1. CDR3 length equals 17 residues. The V gene's germline CDR1 is KGHSH and CDR2 LQKENI. V was clipped by 2 bases and J by 0 bases; unmatched bases: 6. Data came from immunoSEQ multiplex PCR; TCRdb stores just in-frame clones and leaves some out. The table shows around 29,000 clones, with approximately 83% occurring only once. This clone was seen a single time. Its antigen is unidentified. The rearrangement links TRBV18 to TRBJ2-3; TRBD1 matches 9 bases. Sequenced material: CD4+ or CD8+ T cells sorted from blood, taken in a trial of the OX40 agonist ivuxolimab. This TCR was sampled from an adult with an advanced solid tumor such as melanoma, head and neck, liver or kidney cancer. The CDR3 here is CASSPGRDRESTDTQYF. DNA of the CDR3: TGTGCCAGCTCACCAGGTCGGGACAGGGAAAGCACAGATACGCAGTATTTT.